This T cell receptor (beta chain) was sequenced during a study of blood T cells in healthy people across ages. The CDR3 sequence is 15 residues long. Looked up from germline, CDR1 is MNHNY and CDR2 is SVGAGI (reference sequence). The V gene lost 5 bases and the J gene lost 0 bases, with 13 bases spanning the gap. In the case of this clonotype: No antigen is known for it.

Overall study findings and caveats: The authors considered diversity estimates from one million T cells to be underestimates.

A second about 7 to 11 cycle PCR used barcoded and J-beta primers. TCRdb used MiXCR to reprocess the 5' RACE reads, holding one entry per CDR3 protein. This table holds around 940,000 distinct CDR3 sequences, roughly 51% found once. The sequenced sample consisted of blood. The sequence came from a woman in her sixties or seventies in good health. The chain couples TRBV6-6 to TRBJ2-5; D is unclear. This CDR3 reads CASSKPTAYQETQYF. CDR3 nucleotides: TGTGCCAGCAGTAAACCGACCGCCTACCAAGAGACCCAGTACTTC.